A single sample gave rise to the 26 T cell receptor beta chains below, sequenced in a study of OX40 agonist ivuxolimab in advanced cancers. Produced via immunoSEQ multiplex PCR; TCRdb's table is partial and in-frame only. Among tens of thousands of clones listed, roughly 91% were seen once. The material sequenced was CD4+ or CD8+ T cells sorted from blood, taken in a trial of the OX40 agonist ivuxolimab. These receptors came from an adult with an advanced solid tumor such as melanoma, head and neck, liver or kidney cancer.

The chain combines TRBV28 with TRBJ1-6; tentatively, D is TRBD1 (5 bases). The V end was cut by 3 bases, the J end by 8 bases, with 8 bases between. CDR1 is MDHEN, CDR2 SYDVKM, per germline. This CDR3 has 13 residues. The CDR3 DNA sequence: TGTGCCAGCAGTTTTCGCAGGGATTCACCCCTCCACTTT. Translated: CASSFRRDSPLHF. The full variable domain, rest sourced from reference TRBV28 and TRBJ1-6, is DVKVTQSSRYLVKRTGEKVFLECVQDMDHENMFWYRQDPGLGLRLIYFSYDVKMKEKGDIPEGYSVSREKKERFSLILESASTNQTSMYLCASSFRRDSPLHFGNGTRLTVT.

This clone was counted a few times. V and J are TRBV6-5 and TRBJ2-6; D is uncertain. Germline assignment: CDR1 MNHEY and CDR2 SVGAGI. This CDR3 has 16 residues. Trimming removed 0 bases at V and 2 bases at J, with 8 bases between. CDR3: CASSYSGSTGANVLTF. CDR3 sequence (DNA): TGTGCCAGCAGTTACTCCGGAAGTACTGGGGCCAACGTCCTGACTTTC.

The CDR3 region has the DNA TGCGCCAGCAGCTTCGGACAAAAGCATGGCTACACCTTC. It yields the protein CASSFGQKHGYTF. V gene TRBV5-1 combines with J gene TRBJ1-2, with D possibly TRBD1 on 5 matching bases. Per germline, CDR1 SGHRS and CDR2 YFSETQ. The CDR3 runs to 13 residues. Trimming shortened V by 2 bases and J by 6 bases, and 11 bases separated the two germline ends.

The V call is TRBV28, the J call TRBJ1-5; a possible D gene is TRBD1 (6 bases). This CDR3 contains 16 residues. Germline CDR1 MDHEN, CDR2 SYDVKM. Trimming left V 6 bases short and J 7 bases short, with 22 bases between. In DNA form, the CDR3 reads TGTGCCAGCAGCCAAACCCGGACAGCTAAGGACCAGCCCCAGCATTTT. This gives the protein CASSQTRTAKDQPQHF.

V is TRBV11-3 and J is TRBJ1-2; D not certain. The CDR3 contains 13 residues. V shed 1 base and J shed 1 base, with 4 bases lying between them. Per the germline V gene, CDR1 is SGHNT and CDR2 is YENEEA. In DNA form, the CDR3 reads TGTGCCAGCAGCTTAGGTGTTAACTATGGCTACACCTTC. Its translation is CASSLGVNYGYTF.

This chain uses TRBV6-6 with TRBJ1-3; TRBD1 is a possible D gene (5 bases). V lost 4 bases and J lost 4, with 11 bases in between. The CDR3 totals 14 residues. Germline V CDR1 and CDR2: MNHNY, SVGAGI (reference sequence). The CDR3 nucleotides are TGTGCCAGCAGTTTATCAGGGTTCGGAAACACCATATATTTT. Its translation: CASSLSGFGNTIYF.

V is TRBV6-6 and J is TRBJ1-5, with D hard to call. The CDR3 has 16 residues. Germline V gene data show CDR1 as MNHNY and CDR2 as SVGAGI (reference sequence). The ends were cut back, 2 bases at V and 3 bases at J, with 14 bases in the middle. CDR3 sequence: CASSYEGNRDNQPQHF. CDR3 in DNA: TGTGCCAGCAGTTACGAAGGGAATCGGGACAATCAGCCCCAGCATTTT.

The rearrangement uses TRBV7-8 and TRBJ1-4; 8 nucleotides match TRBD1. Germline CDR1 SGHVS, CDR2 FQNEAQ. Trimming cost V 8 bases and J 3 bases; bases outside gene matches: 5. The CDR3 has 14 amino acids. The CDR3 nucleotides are TGTGCCAGCTCCAGGGGGCCGGCTAATGAAAAACTGTTTTTT. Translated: CASSRGPANEKLFF.

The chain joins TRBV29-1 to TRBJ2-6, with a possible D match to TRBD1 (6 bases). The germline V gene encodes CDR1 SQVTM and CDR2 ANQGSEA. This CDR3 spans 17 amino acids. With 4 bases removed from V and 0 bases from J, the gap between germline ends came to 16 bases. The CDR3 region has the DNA TGCAGCGTTGTGGGGGCTTGGGGCCTCTCTGGGGCCAACGTCCTGACTTTC. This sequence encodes CSVVGAWGLSGANVLTF.

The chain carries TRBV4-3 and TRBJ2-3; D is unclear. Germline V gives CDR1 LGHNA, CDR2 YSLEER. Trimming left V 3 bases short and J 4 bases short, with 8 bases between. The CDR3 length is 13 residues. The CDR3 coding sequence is TGCGCCAGCAGCCACGCTCGGCCAGATACGCAGTATTTT. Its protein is CASSHARPDTQYF.

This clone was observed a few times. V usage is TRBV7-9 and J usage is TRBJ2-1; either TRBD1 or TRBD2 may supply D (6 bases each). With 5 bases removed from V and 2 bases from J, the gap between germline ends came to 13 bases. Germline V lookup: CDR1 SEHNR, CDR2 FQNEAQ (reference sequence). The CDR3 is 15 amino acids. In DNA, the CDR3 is TGTGCCAGCAGCAGGGGGAGGTTCCCCTACAATGAGCAGTTCTTC. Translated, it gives CASSRGRFPYNEQFF.

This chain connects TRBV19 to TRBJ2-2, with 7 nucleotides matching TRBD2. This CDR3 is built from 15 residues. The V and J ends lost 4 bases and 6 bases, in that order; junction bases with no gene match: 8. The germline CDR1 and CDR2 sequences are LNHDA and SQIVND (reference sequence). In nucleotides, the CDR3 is TGTGCCAGTAGTAGACGGGGGAGGGAGGCCGGGGAGCTGTTTTTT. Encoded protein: CASSRRGREAGELFF.

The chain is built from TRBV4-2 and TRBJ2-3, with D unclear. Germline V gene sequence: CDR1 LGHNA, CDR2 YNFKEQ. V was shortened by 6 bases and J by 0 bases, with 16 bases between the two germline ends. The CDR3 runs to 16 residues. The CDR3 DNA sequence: TGTGCCAGCAGTCGTGATAACGCGGCTAGCACAGATACGCAGTATTTT. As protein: CASSRDNAASTDTQYF.

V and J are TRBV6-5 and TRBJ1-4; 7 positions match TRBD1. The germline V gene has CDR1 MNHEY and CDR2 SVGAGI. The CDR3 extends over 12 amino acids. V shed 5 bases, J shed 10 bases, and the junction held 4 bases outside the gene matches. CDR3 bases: TGTGCCAGCAGTGACAGGGAAGGAAAACTGTTTTTT. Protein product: CASSDREGKLFF.

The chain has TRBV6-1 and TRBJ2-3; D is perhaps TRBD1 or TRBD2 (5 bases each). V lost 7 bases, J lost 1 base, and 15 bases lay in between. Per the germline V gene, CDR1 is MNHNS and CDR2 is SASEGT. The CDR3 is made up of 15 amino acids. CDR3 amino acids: CASTLPGRRTDTQYF. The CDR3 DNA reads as TGTGCCAGCACACTTCCGGGACGGCGCACAGATACGCAGTATTTT.

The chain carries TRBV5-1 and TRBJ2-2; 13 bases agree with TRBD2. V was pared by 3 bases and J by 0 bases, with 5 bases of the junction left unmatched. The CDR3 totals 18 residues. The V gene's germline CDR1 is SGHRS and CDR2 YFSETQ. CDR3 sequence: CASSSGTSGVTNTGELFF. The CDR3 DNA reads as TGCGCCAGCAGCTCAGGGACTAGCGGGGTTACGAACACCGGGGAGCTGTTTTTT.

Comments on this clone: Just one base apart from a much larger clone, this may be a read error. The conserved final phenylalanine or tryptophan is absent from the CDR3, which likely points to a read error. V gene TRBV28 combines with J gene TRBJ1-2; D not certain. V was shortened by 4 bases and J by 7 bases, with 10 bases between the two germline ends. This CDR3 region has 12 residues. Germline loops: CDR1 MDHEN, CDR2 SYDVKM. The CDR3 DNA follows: TGTGCCAGCAGTTCCCCGTACATTGGCTACACCCTC. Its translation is CASSSPYIGYTL.

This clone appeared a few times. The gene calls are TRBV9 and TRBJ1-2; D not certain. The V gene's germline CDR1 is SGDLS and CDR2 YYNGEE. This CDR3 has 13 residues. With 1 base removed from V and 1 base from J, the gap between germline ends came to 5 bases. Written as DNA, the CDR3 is TGTGCCAGCAGCGTACAGGTTAACTATGGCTACACCTTC. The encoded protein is CASSVQVNYGYTF. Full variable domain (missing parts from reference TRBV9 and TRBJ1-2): DSGVTQTPKHLITATGQRVTLRCSPRSGDLSVYWYQQSLDQGLQFLIQYYNGEERAKGNILERFSAQQFPDLHSELNLSSLELGDSALYFCASSVQVNYGYTFGSGTRLTVV.

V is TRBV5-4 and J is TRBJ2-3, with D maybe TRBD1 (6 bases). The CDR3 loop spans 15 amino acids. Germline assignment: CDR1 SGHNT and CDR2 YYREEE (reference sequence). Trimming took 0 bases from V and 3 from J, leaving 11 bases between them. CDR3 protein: CASSLATGLTDTQYF. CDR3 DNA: TGTGCCAGCAGCTTGGCAACAGGGTTGACAGATACGCAGTATTTT.

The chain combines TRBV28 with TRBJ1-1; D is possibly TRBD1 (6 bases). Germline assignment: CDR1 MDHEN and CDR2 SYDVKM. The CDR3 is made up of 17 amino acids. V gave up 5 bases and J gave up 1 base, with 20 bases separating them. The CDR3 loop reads CASSPLPSTGENTEAFF. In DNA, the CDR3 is TGTGCCAGCAGTCCACTGCCATCGACAGGTGAGAACACTGAAGCTTTCTTT. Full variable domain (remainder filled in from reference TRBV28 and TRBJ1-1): DVKVTQSSRYLVKRTGEKVFLECVQDMDHENMFWYRQDPGLGLRLIYFSYDVKMKEKGDIPEGYSVSREKKERFSLILESASTNQTSMYLCASSPLPSTGENTEAFFGQGTRLTVV.

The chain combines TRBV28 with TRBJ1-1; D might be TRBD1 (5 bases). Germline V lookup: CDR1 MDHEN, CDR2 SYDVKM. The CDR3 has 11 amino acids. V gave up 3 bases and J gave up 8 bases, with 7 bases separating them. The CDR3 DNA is TGTGCCAGCAGTTTGGGGGGAGAAGCTTTCTTT. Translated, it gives CASSLGGEAFF.

CDR3 nucleotides: TGTGCCAGCAGTGACCTTAGAGACATTCGGTTTGGCGAGCAGTACGTC. This codes for CASSDLRDIRFGEQYV. The rearrangement links TRBV6-1 to TRBJ2-7; D is uncertain. The germline gives CDR1 MNHNS, CDR2 SASEGT. The length of the CDR3 is 16 residues. V gave up 3 bases and J gave up 6 bases, with 21 bases separating them.

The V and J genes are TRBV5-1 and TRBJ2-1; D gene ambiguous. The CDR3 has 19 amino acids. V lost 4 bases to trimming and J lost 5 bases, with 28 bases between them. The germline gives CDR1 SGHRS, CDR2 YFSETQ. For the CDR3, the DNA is TGCGCCAGCAGCCTGAATCGAGCGCGGCAACTCCCAAAGGACAATGAGCAGTTCTTC. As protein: CASSLNRARQLPKDNEQFF.

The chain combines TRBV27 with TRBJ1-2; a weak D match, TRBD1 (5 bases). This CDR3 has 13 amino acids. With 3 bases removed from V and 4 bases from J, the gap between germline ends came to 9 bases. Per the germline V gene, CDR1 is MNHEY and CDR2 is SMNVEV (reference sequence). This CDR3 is CASSFRQFYGYTF. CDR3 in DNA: TGTGCCAGCAGTTTTCGACAGTTCTATGGCTACACCTTC.

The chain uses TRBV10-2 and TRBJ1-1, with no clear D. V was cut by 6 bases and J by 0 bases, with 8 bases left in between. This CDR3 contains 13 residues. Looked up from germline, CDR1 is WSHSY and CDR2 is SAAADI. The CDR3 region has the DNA TGCGCCAGCAGGACACTCATGAACACTGAAGCTTTCTTT. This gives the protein CASRTLMNTEAFF.

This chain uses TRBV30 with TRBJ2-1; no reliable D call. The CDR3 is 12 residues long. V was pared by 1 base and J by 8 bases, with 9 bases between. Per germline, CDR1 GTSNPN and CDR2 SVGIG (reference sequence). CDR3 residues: CAWSEPDYEQFF. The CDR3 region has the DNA TGTGCCTGGAGTGAGCCCGACTATGAGCAGTTCTTC.